Below are 14 T cell receptor beta chains sequenced from a single sample in a study of naive and memory T cell subsets. Their antigens remain unidentified. Regarding the study as a whole: Naive repertoires, especially CD8, held a few larger clonotypes, possibly memory cells re-expressing CD45RA.

The beta constant-region primer was an equimolar mix of two oligonucleotides covering TRBC1 and TRBC2. Nested alpha and beta constant-region primers with the SP2 primer drove four PCR rounds on ligated cDNA. TCRdb ran MiXCR on the UMI-ligation and nested PCR reads and lists one entry per CDR3 protein. The sample consists of more than 120,000 distinct CDR3 sequences, about 20% of them appearing once. Sequencing input: naive CD8+ T cells from blood. The receptors were sampled from a human donor in good health.

This clonotype was seen repeatedly, ten times or more. This rearrangement joins TRBV6-2 or TRBV6-3 to TRBJ2-4; TRBD1 agrees at 10 bases. The CDR3 sequence is 15 residues long. Germline trimming cut 6 bases from V and 5 bases from J; bases unmatched to any gene: 7. Germline V gives CDR1 MNHEY, CDR2 SVGEGT. CDR3 protein: CASSPGQGFENIQYF. For the CDR3, the DNA is TGTGCCAGCAGCCCGGGACAGGGGTTTGAAAACATTCAGTACTTC.

This clonotype was seen more than once but under ten times. This rearrangement joins TRBV28 to TRBJ1-4; 9 positions match TRBD1. This CDR3 has 15 amino acids. From germline, CDR1 is MDHEN and CDR2 SYDVKM. The V gene end was trimmed by 2 bases and the J gene end by 8 bases; junction bases not matched to a gene: 6. CDR3 nucleotide sequence: TGTGCCAGCAGTTTAGAGGACAGGGGACGCGAAAAACTGTTTTTT. It is translated as CASSLEDRGREKLFF. Supplemented by reference TRBV28 and TRBJ1-4, the full variable domain reads DVKVTQSSRYLVKRTGEKVFLECVQDMDHENMFWYRQDPGLGLRLIYFSYDVKMKEKGDIPEGYSVSREKKERFSLILESASTNQTSMYLCASSLEDRGREKLFFGSGTQLSVL.

This clonotype occurred a few times. The V call is TRBV20-1, the J call TRBJ2-5; possible D gene TRBD1, 5 bases. Germline CDR1 DFQATT, CDR2 SNEGSKA (reference sequence). The CDR3 sequence is 13 residues long. Deletions cut 4 bases from V and 5 bases from J, with 14 bases between. The DNA of the CDR3 is TGCAGTGCTAACTCCAGGGTGGGGGAGACCCAGTACTTC. Its translation: CSANSRVGETQYF.

V is TRBV12-3 or TRBV12-4 and J is TRBJ1-5; possible D gene TRBD1, 5 bases. The CDR3 runs 16 residues. V lost 4 bases, J lost 5 bases, and 18 bases lay in between. The CDR3 DNA sequence: TGTGCCAGCAGTTCAAACCAGGGATTGGGGGATCAGCCCCAGCATTTT. It translates to CASSSNQGLGDQPQHF.

In its sample, this clonotype was seen a few times. The chain uses TRBV28 and TRBJ2-3; possible D gene TRBD2, 7 bases. The CDR3 contains 15 residues. The V end was cut by 1 base, the J end by 5 bases, with 13 bases between. In germline, CDR1 is MDHEN, CDR2 SYDVKM. CDR3 bases: TGTGCCAGCAGTTTATCCGCGGGGGCGGTAGATACGCAGTATTTT. This sequence encodes CASSLSAGAVDTQYF.

The rearrangement joins TRBV7-9 to TRBJ1-6; D unresolved. The V end lost 5 bases, the J end lost 0 bases, and 8 bases lay between the germline ends. From germline, CDR1 is SEHNR and CDR2 FQNEAQ (reference sequence). The CDR3 has 15 residues. The chain's CDR3 is CASSPWSSYNSPLHF. Here the CDR3 DNA reads TGTGCCAGCAGCCCGTGGAGCTCCTATAATTCACCCCTCCACTTT.

This clonotype was detected a few times. The chain is built from TRBV28 and TRBJ2-7; a possible D gene is TRBD1 (5 bases). The length of the CDR3 is 14 residues. V was clipped by 5 bases and J by 5 bases, with 16 bases between them. The germline CDR1 and CDR2 sequences are MDHEN and SYDVKM. CDR3 sequence reads: CASSNQGEWDEQYF. DNA of the CDR3: TGTGCCAGCAGTAACCAGGGTGAATGGGACGAGCAGTACTTC.

This chain links TRBV5-5 with TRBJ1-2; a weak D match, TRBD1 (6 bases). Trimming removed 4 bases at V and 6 bases at J, with 19 bases between. CDR3 length: 15 amino acids. The germline V gene encodes CDR1 SGHKS and CDR2 YYEKEE (reference sequence). The chain's CDR3 is CASSPPQGFDNGYTF. For the CDR3, the DNA is TGTGCCAGCAGCCCGCCCCAGGGGTTTGACAATGGCTACACCTTC.

This chain joins TRBV15 and TRBJ1-1; 10 bases match TRBD1. The V and J ends lost 3 bases and 4 bases, in that order; junction bases with no gene match: 8. CDR1 and CDR2 (germline): LNHNV, YYDKDF (reference sequence). This CDR3 has 16 amino acids. CDR3: CATSRDRGWIGTEAFF. The CDR3 DNA reads as TGTGCCACCAGCAGGGACAGGGGGTGGATTGGCACTGAAGCTTTCTTT.

V is TRBV6-5 and J is TRBJ1-1; 7 nucleotides line up with TRBD1. V lost 3 bases and J lost 3; bases outside the gene matches: 7. This CDR3 has 15 residues. CDR1 and CDR2 from the germline V gene are MNHEY and SVGAGI. The CDR3 protein is CASSYLGQGDTEAFF. The CDR3 region has the DNA TGTGCCAGCAGTTATTTGGGTCAGGGGGACACTGAAGCTTTCTTT.

This clonotype was recorded a few times. The genes are TRBV5-1 and TRBJ2-1, with TRBD2 matching 7 bases. This CDR3 has 15 residues. The germline V gene encodes CDR1 SGHRS and CDR2 YFSETQ. After removal of 3 bases from V and 5 bases from J, the junction contained 8 bases not matched to a gene. This CDR3 reads CASSSLLAEDNEQFF. CDR3 in DNA: TGCGCCAGCAGCTCCCTTCTAGCGGAGGACAATGAGCAGTTCTTC.

This clonotype was recorded a few times. V usage is TRBV4-1 and J usage is TRBJ2-7; unclear D gene. Trimming cost V 0 bases and J 1 base, with 13 bases left between them. The CDR3 sequence is 16 residues long. The germline CDR1 and CDR2 sequences are MGHRA and YSYEKL. The CDR3 is CASSQEARLGSYEQYF. The CDR3 DNA follows: TGCGCCAGCAGCCAAGAAGCTAGACTTGGGTCCTACGAGCAGTACTTC.

The rearrangement uses TRBV27 and TRBJ2-7; D call uncertain. Trimming took 6 bases from V and 5 from J, leaving 14 bases between them. CDR1 and CDR2 from the germline V gene are MNHEY and SMNVEV (reference sequence). The CDR3 totals 13 residues. The CDR3 loop reads CASSPTTVDEQYF. DNA for the CDR3: TGTGCCAGCAGCCCGACGACGGTCGACGAGCAGTACTTC.

This clonotype was seen a few times. CDR3 DNA: TGTGCCAGCAGTACCTTAGCGGGAGGGCCTAGGGATGAGCAGTTCTTC. Amino acid sequence: CASSTLAGGPRDEQFF. This chain connects TRBV2 to TRBJ2-1, with 11 bases fitting TRBD2. After removal of 5 bases from V and 8 bases from J, the junction contained 11 bases not matched to a gene. Germline CDR1 SNHLY, CDR2 FYNNEI. CDR3 size: 16 residues.